The T cell receptor (beta chain) described here comes from a study of graft-versus-host responses after intestinal transplantation. About the study: Tacrolimus and steroids were given for two to three years to all recipients after anti-thymocyte globulin induction.

Sequencing used immunoSEQ multiplex PCR; TCRdb keeps in-frame clones, though not all of them. The sample lists thousands of clones; about three quarters were seen once. The length of the CDR3 is 16 residues. Per germline, CDR1 SGHDN and CDR2 FVKESK. Unmatched junction bases numbered 7, after V lost 3 bases and J lost 0 bases. From the graft tissue, intraepithelial and lamina propria lymphocytes were released through processing. The source was ileum tissue, collected around 230 days after intestinal transplant. The rearrangement joins TRBV14 to TRBJ2-5; 7 bases fit TRBD2. This TCR was sampled from a human patient who received an intestinal transplant, so some T cells may come from the graft donor. As DNA, the CDR3 is TGTGCCAGCAGCCACGGAGGACGGGGGGACCAAGAGACCCAGTACTTC. It translates to CASSHGGRGDQETQYF.